This T cell receptor (beta chain) was retrieved from a study of T-cell memory formation after mild COVID-19. Study-level background: Largely, the TCR clusters proved donor specific.

Findings of the study overall: Cross-reactive memory seemingly joined, as some responding clones were found in pre-infection memory.

This clonotype was detected many times. Its antigen is not known. The CDR3 is made up of 13 amino acids. CDR1 and CDR2 (germline): MNHNS, SASEGT. V was trimmed by 3 bases and J by 4 bases, leaving 8 bases between them. With constant-segment primers, 5'RACE yielded cDNA libraries of TCR alpha and TCR beta that carried sample barcodes and UMIs. From the 5' RACE reads, TCRdb called clonotypes with MiXCR, one entry per CDR3 protein. The data contain around 320,000 distinct CDR3 sequences, roughly a fifth of them seen just once; the ten biggest clones take up over 20%. The sequence was obtained from a man younger than 30 who had mild COVID-19 (a few samples of this study predate the infection). Cell type and time point are not known. V gene TRBV6-1 combines with J gene TRBJ2-3, with D unclear. Sequenced material: PBMCs or a T cell subset sorted from them (not recorded which). CDR3 region: CASSDRQPDTQYF. The CDR3 region has the DNA TGTGCCAGCAGTGACCGCCAGCCAGATACGCAGTATTTT.